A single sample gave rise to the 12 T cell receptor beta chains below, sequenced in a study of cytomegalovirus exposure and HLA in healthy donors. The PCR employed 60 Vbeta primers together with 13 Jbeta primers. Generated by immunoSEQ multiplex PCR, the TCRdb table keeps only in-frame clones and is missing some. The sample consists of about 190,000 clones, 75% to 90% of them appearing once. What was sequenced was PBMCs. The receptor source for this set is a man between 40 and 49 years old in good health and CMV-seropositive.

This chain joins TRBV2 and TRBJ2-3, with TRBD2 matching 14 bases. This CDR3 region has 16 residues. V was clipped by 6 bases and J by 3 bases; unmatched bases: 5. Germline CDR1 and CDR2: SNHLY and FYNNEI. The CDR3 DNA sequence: TGTGCCAGCAGCGGGAGGACTAGCGGGGGGACAGATACGCAGTATTTT. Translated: CASSGRTSGGTDTQYF. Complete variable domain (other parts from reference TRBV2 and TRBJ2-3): EPEVTQTPSHQVTQMGQEVILRCVPISNHLYFYWYRQILGQKVEFLVSFYNNEISEKSEIFDDQFSVERPDGSNFTLKIRSTKLEDSAMYFCASSGRTSGGTDTQYFGPGTRLTVL.

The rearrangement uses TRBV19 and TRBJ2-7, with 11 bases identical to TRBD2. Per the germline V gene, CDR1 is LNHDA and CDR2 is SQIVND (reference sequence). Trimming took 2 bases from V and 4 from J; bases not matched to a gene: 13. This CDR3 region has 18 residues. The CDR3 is CASSISSSGGTTLYEQYF. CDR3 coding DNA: TGTGCCAGTAGTATATCTTCTAGCGGGGGGACCACTTTATACGAGCAGTACTTC.

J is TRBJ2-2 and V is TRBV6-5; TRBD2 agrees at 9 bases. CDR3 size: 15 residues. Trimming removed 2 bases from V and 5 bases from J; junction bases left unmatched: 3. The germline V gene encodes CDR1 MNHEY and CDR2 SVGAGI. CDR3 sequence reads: CASSYQRGVTGELFF. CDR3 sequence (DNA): TGTGCCAGCAGTTACCAGCGGGGGGTGACCGGGGAGCTGTTTTTT.

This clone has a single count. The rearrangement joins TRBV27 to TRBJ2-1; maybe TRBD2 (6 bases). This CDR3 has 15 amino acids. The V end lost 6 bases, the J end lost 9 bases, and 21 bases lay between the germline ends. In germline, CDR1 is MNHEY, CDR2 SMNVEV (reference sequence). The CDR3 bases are TGTGCCAGCAGCCCTCACCGAGGAGGGGACGGTGAGCAGTTCTTC. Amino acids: CASSPHRGGDGEQFF.

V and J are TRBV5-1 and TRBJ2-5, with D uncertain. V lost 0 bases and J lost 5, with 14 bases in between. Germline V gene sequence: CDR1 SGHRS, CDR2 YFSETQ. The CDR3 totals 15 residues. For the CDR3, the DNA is TGCGCCAGCAGCTTGGAAGGTAACCACGGGGAGACCCAGTACTTC. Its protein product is CASSLEGNHGETQYF.

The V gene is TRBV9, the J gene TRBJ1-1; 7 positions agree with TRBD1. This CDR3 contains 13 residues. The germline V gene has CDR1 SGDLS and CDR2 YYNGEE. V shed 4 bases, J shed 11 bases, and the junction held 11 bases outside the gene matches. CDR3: CASSFRGQKEAFF. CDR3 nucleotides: TGTGCCAGCAGCTTCCGGGGACAGAAGGAGGCTTTCTTT. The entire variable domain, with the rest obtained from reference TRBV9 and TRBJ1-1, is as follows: DSGVTQTPKHLITATGQRVTLRCSPRSGDLSVYWYQQSLDQGLQFLIQYYNGEERAKGNILERFSAQQFPDLHSELNLSSLELGDSALYFCASSFRGQKEAFFGQGTRLTVV.

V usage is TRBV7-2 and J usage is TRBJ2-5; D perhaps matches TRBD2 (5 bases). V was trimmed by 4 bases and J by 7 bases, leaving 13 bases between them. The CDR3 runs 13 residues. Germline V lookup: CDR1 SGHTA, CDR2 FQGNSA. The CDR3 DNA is TGTGCCAGCAGCTCCTCGGGGAGCTGGACCCAGTACTTC. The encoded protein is CASSSSGSWTQYF.

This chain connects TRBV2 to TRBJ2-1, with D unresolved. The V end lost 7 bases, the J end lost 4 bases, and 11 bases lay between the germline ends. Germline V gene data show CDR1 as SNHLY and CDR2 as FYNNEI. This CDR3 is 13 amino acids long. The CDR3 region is CASTSSEYNEQFF. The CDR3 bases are TGTGCCAGCACGAGCAGCGAATACAATGAGCAGTTCTTC.

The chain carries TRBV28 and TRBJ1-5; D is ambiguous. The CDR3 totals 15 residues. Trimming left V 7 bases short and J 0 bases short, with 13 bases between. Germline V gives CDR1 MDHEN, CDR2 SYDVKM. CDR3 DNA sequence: TGTGCCAGCACCAGCCCACAGTATAGCAATCAGCCCCAGCATTTT. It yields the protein CASTSPQYSNQPQHF.

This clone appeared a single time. CDR3 nucleotides: TGTGCCAGCAGCTCCACCGGGACTGCTTACAATGAGCAGTTCTTC. It specifies CASSSTGTAYNEQFF. The chain employs TRBV7-9 and TRBJ2-1; D possibly corresponds to TRBD2 (6 bases). CDR3 length equals 15 residues. Germline CDR1 SEHNR, CDR2 FQNEAQ (reference sequence). Trimming left V 4 bases short and J 4 bases short, with 14 bases between.

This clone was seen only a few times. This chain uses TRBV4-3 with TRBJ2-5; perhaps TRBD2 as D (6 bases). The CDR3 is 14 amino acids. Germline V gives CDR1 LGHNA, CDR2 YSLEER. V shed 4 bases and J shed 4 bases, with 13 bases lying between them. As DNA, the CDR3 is TGCGCCAGCAGCCTGGGGGGAAGGGGAGAGACCCAGTACTTC. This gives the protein CASSLGGRGETQYF.

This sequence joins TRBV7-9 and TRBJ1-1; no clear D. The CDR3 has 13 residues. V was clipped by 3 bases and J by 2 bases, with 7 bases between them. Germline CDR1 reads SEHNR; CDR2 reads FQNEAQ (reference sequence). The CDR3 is CASSLLINTEAFF. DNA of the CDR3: TGTGCCAGCAGCTTGCTAATTAACACTGAAGCTTTCTTT.